The next 3 T cell receptor beta chains were all read from a single sample in a study of stem cell transplantation in POMP-related autoinflammatory disease. The assay was immunoSEQ multiplex PCR, and TCRdb's table has in-frame clones only and misses some. This sample carries over 60,000 clones, approximately 91% of them seen once, and the ten largest clones take around 0.66%. The specimen was CD4+ T cells from PBMCs, collected after stem cell transplantation. The receptors originated from a human patient with POMP-related autoinflammation and immune dysregulation (PRAID). Part of the T cell pool may stem from the graft donor.

The chain recombines TRBV9 with TRBJ2-1, with 7 bases that match TRBD2. V trimming: 4 bases; J trimming: 4 bases; junction bases outside the gene matches: 11. The CDR3 runs 16 residues. The germline V gene has CDR1 SGDLS and CDR2 YYNGEE. CDR3 in amino acids: CASSFRGRSEYNEQFF. The DNA for the CDR3 is TGTGCCAGCAGCTTTCGCGGGAGATCTGAATACAATGAGCAGTTCTTC.

The chain recombines TRBV19 with TRBJ2-1; D is unclear. Trimming left V 1 base short and J 2 bases short, with 9 bases between. This CDR3 has 15 amino acids. Germline assignment: CDR1 LNHDA and CDR2 SQIVND (reference sequence). CDR3 region: CASSIAGLTYNEQFF. In nucleotides, the CDR3 is TGTGCCAGTAGTATAGCCGGGCTTACCTACAATGAGCAGTTCTTC.

The J gene is TRBJ2-5, the V gene TRBV24-1; TRBD1 is a possible D gene (6 bases). Germline loops: CDR1 KGHDR, CDR2 SFDVKD. CDR3 length: 16 amino acids. V lost 3 bases and J lost 1, with 14 bases in between. CDR3 sequence (DNA): TGTGCCACCAGTGATAGTAACCCAGGGGTCCAAGAGACCCAGTACTTC. It specifies CATSDSNPGVQETQYF.